This is a list of T cell receptor beta chains from one sample in a study of blood T cells in healthy people across ages. TCRdb recomputed calls from the 5' RACE reads with MiXCR, one row per CDR3 protein. The table lists some 900,000 distinct CDR3 sequences, around 48% of them singletons, with around an eighth in the top ten. The source material was blood. The receptors were sampled from a man aged 30-40 years in good health. CDR3s include the opening cysteine and the closing phenylalanine or tryptophan. The D gene is left open where the match is weak. The size field is filled for only some rows; it gives once, few, many or a size class.

J	D	size	V	CDR3	DNA
TRBJ1-3	NA	NA	TRBV20-1	CSARRADGNTIYF	TGCAGTGCTAGACGGGCAGATGGAAACACCATATATTTT
TRBJ2-1	NA	NA	TRBV29-1	CSGLLYNEQFF	TGCAGCGGACTCTTATACAATGAGCAGTTCTTC
TRBJ2-3	NA	NA	TRBV7-3	CASSSPGTFEDTQYF	TGTGCCAGCAGCTCTCCCGGGACCTTTGAGGATACGCAGTATTTT
TRBJ2-3	NA	many	TRBV20-1	CSAPLGPGDTQYF	TGCAGTGCTCCACTGGGTCCGGGGGATACGCAGTATTTT
TRBJ1-5	NA	NA	TRBV20-1	CSARRDSNQPQHF	TGCAGTGCTAGGAGAGATAGCAATCAGCCCCAGCATTTT
TRBJ2-3	NA	few	TRBV2	CASAGTDADTQYF	TGTGCCAGCGCCGGGACCGACGCCGATACGCAGTATTTT
TRBJ2-5	TRBD2	few	TRBV4-1	CASSQPGGPQETQYF	TGCGCCAGCAGCCAACCGGGGGGTCCTCAAGAGACCCAGTACTTC
TRBJ1-1	TRBD1	few	TRBV20-1	CSASTDRGPEAFF	TGCAGTGCTAGTACGGACAGGGGGCCGGAAGCTTTCTTT
TRBJ2-7	TRBD1	NA	TRBV20-1	CSVGTGVTASYEQYF	TGCAGTGTCGGGACAGGGGTAACTGCGTCCTACGAGCAGTACTTC
TRBJ2-7	TRBD2	few	TRBV4-1	CASSQGGLAAYEQYF	TGCGCCAGCAGCCAGGGTGGACTAGCGGCATACGAGCAGTACTTC
TRBJ2-7	TRBD1	NA	TRBV2	CASRKLSDRVPYEQYF	TGTGCCAGCAGGAAGTTGTCGGACAGGGTCCCCTACGAGCAGTACTTC
TRBJ1-6	TRBD1	few	TRBV12-3/TRBV12-4	CASSSDRSYSPLHF	TGTGCCAGCAGTTCGGACAGGTCGTATTCACCCCTCCACTTT
TRBJ1-2	TRBD1	NA	TRBV29-1	CSVEDRGYTF	TGCAGCGTTGAGGACAGGGGCTACACCTTC
TRBJ1-5	TRBD1	few	TRBV20-1	CSVGQGVGQPQHF	TGCAGTGTCGGACAGGGAGTAGGGCAGCCCCAGCATTTT
TRBJ2-3	NA	few	TRBV4-2	CASSQGDGISTDTQYF	TGTGCCAGCAGCCAAGGGGACGGAATCAGCACAGATACGCAGTATTTT
TRBJ1-1	NA	few	TRBV7-2	CASGGPGVYMNTEAFF	TGTGCCAGCGGGGGACCGGGCGTTTACATGAACACTGAAGCTTTCTTT
TRBJ2-1	TRBD2	NA	TRBV20-1	CGARIAGGRNEQFF	TGCGGTGCTAGGATAGCGGGGGGGAGGAATGAGCAGTTCTTC
TRBJ2-1	TRBD2	NA	TRBV4-3	CASSQDPAGDYNEQFF	TGCGCCAGCAGCCAAGATCCAGCGGGGGATTACAATGAGCAGTTCTTC
TRBJ2-7	TRBD1	NA	TRBV13	CASSLDDSGQLESEQYF	TGTGCCAGCAGCTTAGACGATTCGGGACAGCTAGAAAGTGAGCAGTACTTC
TRBJ2-3	NA	NA	TRBV15	CATSRIQLSTDTQYF	TGTGCCACCAGCAGAATACAGCTAAGTACAGATACGCAGTATTTT
TRBJ2-1	TRBD1	NA	TRBV28	CASKVTGGPYNEQFF	TGTGCCAGCAAAGTTACAGGGGGCCCCTACAATGAGCAGTTCTTC
TRBJ2-4	TRBD1	NA	TRBV5-1	CASSLDGGTVNIQYF	TGCGCCAGCAGCTTGGACGGTGGGACAGTAAACATTCAGTACTTC
TRBJ1-2	NA	NA	TRBV6-1	CASSDPGVDYGYTF	TGTGCCAGCAGTGATCCAGGGGTCGACTATGGCTACACCTTC
TRBJ2-5	NA	few	TRBV12-3/TRBV12-4	CASRPTGGQETQYF	TGTGCCAGCAGGCCGACAGGAGGACAAGAGACCCAGTACTTC
TRBJ1-1	TRBD1	few	TRBV5-1	CASTDGGTANEAFF	TGCGCCAGCACCGATGGGGGGACAGCGAATGAAGCTTTCTTT
TRBJ2-1	NA	once	TRBV28	CASSSRQGGTQFF	TGTGCCAGCAGTTCTCGCCAGGGGGGGACCCAGTTCTTC
TRBJ1-1	TRBD1	NA	TRBV29-1	CSVDRGTLNTEAFF	TGCAGCGTTGACAGGGGGACGTTGAACACTGAAGCTTTCTTT
TRBJ2-1	TRBD2	few	TRBV5-1	CASRPSSGSSYNEQFF	TGCGCCAGCAGACCGTCTAGCGGGAGCTCCTACAATGAGCAGTTCTTC
TRBJ2-1	TRBD1	few	TRBV3-1	CASSRRDRGYNEQFF	TGTGCCAGCAGCCGCCGGGACAGGGGTTACAATGAGCAGTTCTTC
TRBJ1-5	NA	NA	TRBV5-1	CASSLTGFNQPQHF	TGCGCCAGCAGCTTGACAGGGTTCAATCAGCCCCAGCATTTT
TRBJ2-7	TRBD2	few	TRBV29-1	CSVRSSGGRSYEQYF	TGCAGCGTTCGATCTAGCGGGGGGAGATCCTACGAGCAGTACTTC
TRBJ1-6	NA	NA	TRBV30	CAWSDGTYSPLHF	TGTGCCTGGAGTGACGGGACTTATTCACCCCTCCACTTT
TRBJ2-3	NA	few	TRBV7-8	CASSFSGRLLTQASQYF	TGTGCCAGCAGCTTTAGCGGAAGACTACTCACCCAGGCATCGCAGTATTTT
TRBJ2-1	TRBD1	few	TRBV4-1	CASSLGQGGAYNEQFF	TGTGCCAGCAGCTTAGGACAGGGAGGCGCCTACAATGAGCAGTTCTTC
TRBJ2-7	TRBD1	NA	TRBV25-1	CASSDHRDSPYEQYF	TGTGCCAGCAGTGATCACCGGGACAGCCCCTACGAGCAGTACTTC